The source of this TCR beta chain is a study of graft-versus-host responses after intestinal transplantation. Study at large: Uniformly, recipients were administered anti-thymocyte globulin induction with subsequent tacrolimus and steroids for three to four years.

About this clone itself: What it binds is unknown.

Germline loops: CDR1 SEHNR, CDR2 FQNEAQ (reference sequence). The CDR3 contains 19 residues. J was trimmed by 1 base and V by 1 base; bases with no gene match: 16. Using immunoSEQ multiplex PCR, the repertoire was profiled, and TCRdb retains in-frame clones only, with some absent. In the table there are roughly 120,000 clones, approximately 90% of which are singletons. The J gene is TRBJ2-7, the V gene TRBV7-9; 7 bases fit TRBD2. This sequence originates from a human donor who received an intestinal transplant. The material sequenced was unstimulated CD4+ T cells sorted from spleen or lymph node cells, taken before intestinal transplant. The CDR3 is CASSLVSLVRQGGSYEQYF. For the CDR3, the DNA is TGTGCCAGCAGCTTAGTTTCCTTGGTTCGGCAGGGAGGGTCCTACGAGCAGTACTTC.